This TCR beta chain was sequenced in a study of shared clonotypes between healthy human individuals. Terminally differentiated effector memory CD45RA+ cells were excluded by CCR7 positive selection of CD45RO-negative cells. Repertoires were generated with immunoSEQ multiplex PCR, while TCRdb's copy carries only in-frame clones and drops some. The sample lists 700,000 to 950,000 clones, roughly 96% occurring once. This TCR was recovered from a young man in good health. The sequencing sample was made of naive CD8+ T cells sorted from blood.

CDR3 nucleotide sequence: TGTGCCAGCAGTGAAATCTCTCTAGCGTCGAGGGGATACGAGCAGTACTTC. Protein: CASSEISLASRGYEQYF. The chain combines TRBV2 with TRBJ2-7; D might be TRBD2 (6 bases). V was cut by 2 bases and J by 4 bases, with 21 bases left in between. CDR1 SNHLY and CDR2 FYNNEI come from the germline V gene. This CDR3 has 17 residues.